The T cell receptor beta chain under discussion was sequenced for a study of shared clonotypes between healthy human individuals. Background on the study: A couple of female and three male donors aged 18 to 49 were enrolled.

Details on this clone: Its antigen is currently unknown.

CD8 cells regarded as naive lacked CD45RO, were positively chosen for CCR7, and omitted terminally differentiated effector memory CD45RA+ cells. CDR1 and CDR2 (germline): SGDLS, YYNGEE. V was clipped by 6 bases and J by 8 bases, with 11 bases between them. This CDR3 is 11 amino acids long. The method was immunoSEQ multiplex PCR; TCRdb's version includes in-frame clones alone and lacks a portion of them. Here the sample spans 750,000 to 1,000,000 clones, more than 85% being singletons. Whole-study results and caveats: Estimated clonotype richness was generally higher in naive than memory subsets.

The sequence derives from a man aged 25 to 45 in good health. The material sequenced was naive CD8+ T cells sorted from blood. V and J are TRBV9 and TRBJ1-1; a possible D gene is TRBD1 (5 bases). The DNA for the CDR3 is TGTGCCAGCACAGGGCAAGGGGAAGCTTTCTTT. It specifies CASTGQGEAFF.